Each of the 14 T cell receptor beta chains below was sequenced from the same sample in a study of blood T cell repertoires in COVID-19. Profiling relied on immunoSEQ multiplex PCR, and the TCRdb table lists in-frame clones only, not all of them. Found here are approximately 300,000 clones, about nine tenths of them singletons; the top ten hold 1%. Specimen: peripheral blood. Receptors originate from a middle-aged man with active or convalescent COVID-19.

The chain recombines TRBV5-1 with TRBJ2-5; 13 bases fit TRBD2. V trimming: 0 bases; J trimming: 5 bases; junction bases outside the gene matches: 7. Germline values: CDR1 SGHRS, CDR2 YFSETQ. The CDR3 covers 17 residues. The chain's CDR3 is CASSLAIMTSGGETQYF. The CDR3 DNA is TGCGCCAGCAGCTTGGCAATTATGACTAGCGGGGGGGAGACCCAGTACTTC.

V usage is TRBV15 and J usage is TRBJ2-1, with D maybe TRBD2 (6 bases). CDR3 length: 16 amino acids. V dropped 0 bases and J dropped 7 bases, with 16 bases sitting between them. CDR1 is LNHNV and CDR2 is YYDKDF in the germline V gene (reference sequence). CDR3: CATSRDPLSGGNEQFF. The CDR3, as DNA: TGTGCCACCAGCAGAGATCCTCTTTCCGGAGGGAATGAGCAGTTCTTC.

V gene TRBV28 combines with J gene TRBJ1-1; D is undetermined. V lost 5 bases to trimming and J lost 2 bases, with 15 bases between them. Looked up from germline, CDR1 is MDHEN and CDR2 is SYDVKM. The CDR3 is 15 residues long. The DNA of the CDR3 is TGTGCCAGCAGTCCAAGGCGGGTCCTCAACACTGAAGCTTTCTTT. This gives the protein CASSPRRVLNTEAFF.

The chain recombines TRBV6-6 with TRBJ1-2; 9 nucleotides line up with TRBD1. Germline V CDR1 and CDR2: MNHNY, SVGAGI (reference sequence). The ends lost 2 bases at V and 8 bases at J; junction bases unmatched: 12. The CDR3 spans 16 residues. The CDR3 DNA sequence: TGTGCCAGCAGTTACCCGGCCGGGACAGGGTCCGCCGGCTACACCTTC. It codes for CASSYPAGTGSAGYTF.

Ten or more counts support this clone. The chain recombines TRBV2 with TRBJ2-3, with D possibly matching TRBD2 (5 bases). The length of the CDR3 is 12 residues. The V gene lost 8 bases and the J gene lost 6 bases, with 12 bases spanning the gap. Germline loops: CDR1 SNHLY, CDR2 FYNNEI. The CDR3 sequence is CASGRQRDTQYF. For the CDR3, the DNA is TGTGCCAGCGGACGCCAGCGGGATACGCAGTATTTT.

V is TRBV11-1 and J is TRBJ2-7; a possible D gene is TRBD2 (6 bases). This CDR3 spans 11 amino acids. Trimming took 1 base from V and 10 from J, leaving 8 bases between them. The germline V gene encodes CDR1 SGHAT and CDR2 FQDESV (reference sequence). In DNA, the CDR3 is TGTGCCAGCAGCTTAGGGGGGGACCAGTACTTC. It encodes CASSLGGDQYF.

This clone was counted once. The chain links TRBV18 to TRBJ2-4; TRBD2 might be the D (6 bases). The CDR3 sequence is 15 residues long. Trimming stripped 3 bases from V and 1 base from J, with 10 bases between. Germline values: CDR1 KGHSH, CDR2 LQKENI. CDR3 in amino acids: CASSPEGLAKNIQYF. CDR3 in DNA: TGTGCCAGCTCACCCGAGGGACTGGCCAAAAACATTCAGTACTTC. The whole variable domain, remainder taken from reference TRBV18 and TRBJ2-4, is NAGVMQNPRHLVRRRGQEARLRCSPMKGHSHVYWYRQLPEEGLKFMVYLQKENIIDESGMPKERFSAEFPKEGPSILRIQQVVRGDSAAYFCASSPEGLAKNIQYFGAGTRLSVL.

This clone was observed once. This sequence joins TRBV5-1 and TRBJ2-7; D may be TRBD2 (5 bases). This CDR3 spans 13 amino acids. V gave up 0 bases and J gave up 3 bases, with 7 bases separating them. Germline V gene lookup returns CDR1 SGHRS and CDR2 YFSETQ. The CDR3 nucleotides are TGCGCCAGCAGCTTGGGCGACTACTACGAGCAGTACTTC. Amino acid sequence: CASSLGDYYEQYF.

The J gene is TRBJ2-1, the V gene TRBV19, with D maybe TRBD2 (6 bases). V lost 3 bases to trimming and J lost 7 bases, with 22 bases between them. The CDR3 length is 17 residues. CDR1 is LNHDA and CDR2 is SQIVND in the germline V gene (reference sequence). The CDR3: CASSIAQGVGGNNEQFF. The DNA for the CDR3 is TGTGCCAGTAGTATCGCCCAGGGTGTCGGGGGTAATAATGAGCAGTTCTTC.

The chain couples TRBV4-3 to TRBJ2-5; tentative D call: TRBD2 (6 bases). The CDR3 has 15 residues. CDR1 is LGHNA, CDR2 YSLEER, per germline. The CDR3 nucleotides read TGCCCCCGCCGCCGCCTCGAATCGCGGGGAGAGACCCAGTACTTC. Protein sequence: CPRRRLESRGETQYF.

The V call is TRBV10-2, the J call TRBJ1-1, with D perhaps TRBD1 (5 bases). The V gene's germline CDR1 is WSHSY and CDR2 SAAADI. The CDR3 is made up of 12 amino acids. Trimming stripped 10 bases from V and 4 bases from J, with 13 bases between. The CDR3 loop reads CATSAGGTEAFF. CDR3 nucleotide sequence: TGCGCCACCTCTGCGGGGGGCACTGAAGCTTTCTTT.

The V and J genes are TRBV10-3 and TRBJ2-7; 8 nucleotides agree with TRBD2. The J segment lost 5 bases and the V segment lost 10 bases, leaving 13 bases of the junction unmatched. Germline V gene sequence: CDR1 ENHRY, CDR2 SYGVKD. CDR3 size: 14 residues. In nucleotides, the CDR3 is TGTGCCAGCAACTACGGGACTAGAGTAGACGAGCAGTACTTC. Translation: CASNYGTRVDEQYF.

CDR3 protein: CSVEKDEGTEAFF. The CDR3 DNA reads TGCAGCGTTGAAAAGGATGAGGGCACTGAAGCTTTCTTT. The rearrangement joins TRBV29-1 to TRBJ1-1; no reliable D call. Germline V gene sequence: CDR1 SQVTM, CDR2 ANQGSEA. V was pared by 2 bases and J by 4 bases, with 11 bases between. The CDR3 totals 13 residues.

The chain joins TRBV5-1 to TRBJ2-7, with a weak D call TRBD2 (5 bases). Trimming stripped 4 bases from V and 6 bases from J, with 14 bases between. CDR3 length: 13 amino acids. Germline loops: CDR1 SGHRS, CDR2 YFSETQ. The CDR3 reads CASSVNRDLEQYF. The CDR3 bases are TGCGCCAGCAGCGTAAACCGGGATCTCGAGCAGTACTTC.